The TCR beta chain under discussion was sequenced for a study of T cell responses to AZD1222 COVID-19 vaccine. Whole-study results and caveats: Donors were largely white British and mainly female; clonal diversity was possibly underestimated.

The method was immunoSEQ multiplex PCR; TCRdb's version includes in-frame clones alone and lacks a portion of them. The sample lists about 94,000 clones, about 85% occurring once. As concerns this clone: Its target is unknown.

With V trimmed by 7 bases and J by 6 bases, 6 bases remained unmatched. Germline CDR1 reads SGDLS; CDR2 reads YYNGEE. This CDR3 contains 13 residues. This rearrangement joins TRBV9 to TRBJ2-7; 11 bases are a match to TRBD1. The sequence was obtained from an adult who received the AZD1222 COVID-19 vaccine. The sample was peripheral blood, taken 28 days after the second AZD1222 dose. The CDR3, as DNA: TGTGCCAGCGCCGGACAGGGGGCGCGCGAGCAGTACTTC. This gives the protein CASAGQGAREQYF.